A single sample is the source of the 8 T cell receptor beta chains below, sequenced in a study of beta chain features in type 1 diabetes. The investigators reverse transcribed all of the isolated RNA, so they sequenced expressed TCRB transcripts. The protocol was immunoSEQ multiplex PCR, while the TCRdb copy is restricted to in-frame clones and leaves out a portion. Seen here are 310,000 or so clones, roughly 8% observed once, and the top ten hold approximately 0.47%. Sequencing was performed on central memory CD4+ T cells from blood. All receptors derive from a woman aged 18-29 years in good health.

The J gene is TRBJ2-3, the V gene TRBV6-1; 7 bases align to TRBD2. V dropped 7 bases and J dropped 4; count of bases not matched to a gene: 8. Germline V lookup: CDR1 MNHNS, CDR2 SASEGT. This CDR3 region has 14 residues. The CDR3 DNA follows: TGTGCCAGCACCACCGGGGGGACGGCAGATACGCAGTATTTT. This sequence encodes CASTTGGTADTQYF.

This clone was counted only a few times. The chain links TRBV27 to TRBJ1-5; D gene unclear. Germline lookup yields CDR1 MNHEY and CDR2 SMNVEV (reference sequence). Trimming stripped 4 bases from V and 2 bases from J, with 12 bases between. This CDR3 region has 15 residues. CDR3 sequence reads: CASSSGVSGNQPQHF. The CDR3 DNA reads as TGTGCCAGCAGTTCGGGAGTATCGGGCAATCAGCCCCAGCATTTT.

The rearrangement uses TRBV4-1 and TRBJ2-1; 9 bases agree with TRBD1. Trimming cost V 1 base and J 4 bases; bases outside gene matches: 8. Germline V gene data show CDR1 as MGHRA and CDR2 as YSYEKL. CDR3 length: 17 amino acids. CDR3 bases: TGCGCCAGCAGCCAAGGAAGACAGGGGGGTCCTTACAATGAGCAGTTCTTC. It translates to CASSQGRQGGPYNEQFF.

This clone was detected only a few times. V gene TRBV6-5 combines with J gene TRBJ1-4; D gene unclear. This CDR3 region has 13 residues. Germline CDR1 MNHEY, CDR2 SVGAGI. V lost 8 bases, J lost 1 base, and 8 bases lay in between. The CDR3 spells CASGRGTNEKLFF. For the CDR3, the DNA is TGTGCCAGCGGGCGTGGAACTAATGAAAAACTGTTTTTT.

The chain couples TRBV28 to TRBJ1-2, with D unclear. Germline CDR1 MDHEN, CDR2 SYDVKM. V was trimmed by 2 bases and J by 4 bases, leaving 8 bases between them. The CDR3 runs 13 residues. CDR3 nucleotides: TGTGCCAGCAGTTTAAAGTCCCGCTATGGCTACACCTTC. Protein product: CASSLKSRYGYTF.

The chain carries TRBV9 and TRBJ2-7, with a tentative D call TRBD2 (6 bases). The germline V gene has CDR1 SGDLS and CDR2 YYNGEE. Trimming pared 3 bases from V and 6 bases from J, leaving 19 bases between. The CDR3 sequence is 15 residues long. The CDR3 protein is CASSADPGLGVEQYF. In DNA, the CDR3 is TGTGCCAGCAGCGCTGACCCGGGACTGGGGGTCGAGCAGTACTTC.

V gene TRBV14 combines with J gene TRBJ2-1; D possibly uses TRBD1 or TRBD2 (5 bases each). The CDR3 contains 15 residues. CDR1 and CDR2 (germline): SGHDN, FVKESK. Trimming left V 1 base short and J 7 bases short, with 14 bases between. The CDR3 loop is CASSQVSGTWNEQFF. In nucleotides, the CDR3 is TGTGCCAGCAGCCAAGTTTCTGGGACGTGGAATGAGCAGTTCTTC.

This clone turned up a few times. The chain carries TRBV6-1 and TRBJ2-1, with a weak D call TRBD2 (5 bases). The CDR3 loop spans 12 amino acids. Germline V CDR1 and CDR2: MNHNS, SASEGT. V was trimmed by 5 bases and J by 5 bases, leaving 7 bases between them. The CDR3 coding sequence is TGTGCCAGCAGTCGGACTCACAATGAGCAGTTCTTC. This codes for CASSRTHNEQFF.